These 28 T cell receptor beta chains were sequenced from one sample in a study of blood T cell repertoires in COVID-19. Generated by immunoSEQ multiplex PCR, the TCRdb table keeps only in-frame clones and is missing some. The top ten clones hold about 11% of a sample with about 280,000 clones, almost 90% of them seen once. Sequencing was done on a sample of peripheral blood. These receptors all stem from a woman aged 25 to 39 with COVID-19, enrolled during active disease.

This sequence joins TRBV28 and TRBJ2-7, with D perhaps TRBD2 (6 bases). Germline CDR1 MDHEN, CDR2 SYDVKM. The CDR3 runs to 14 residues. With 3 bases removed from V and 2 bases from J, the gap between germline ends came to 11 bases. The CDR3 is CASSLSGRPYEQYF. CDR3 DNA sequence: TGTGCCAGCAGTTTGAGCGGGCGCCCCTACGAGCAGTACTTC. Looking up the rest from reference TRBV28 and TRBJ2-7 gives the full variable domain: DVKVTQSSRYLVKRTGEKVFLECVQDMDHENMFWYRQDPGLGLRLIYFSYDVKMKEKGDIPEGYSVSREKKERFSLILESASTNQTSMYLCASSLSGRPYEQYFGPGTRLTVT.

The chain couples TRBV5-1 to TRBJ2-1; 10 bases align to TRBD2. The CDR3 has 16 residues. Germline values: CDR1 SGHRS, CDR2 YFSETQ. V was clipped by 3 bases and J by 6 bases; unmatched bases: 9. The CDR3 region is CASSYQLAGKINEQFF. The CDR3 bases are TGCGCCAGCAGCTACCAACTAGCGGGGAAAATCAATGAGCAGTTCTTC.

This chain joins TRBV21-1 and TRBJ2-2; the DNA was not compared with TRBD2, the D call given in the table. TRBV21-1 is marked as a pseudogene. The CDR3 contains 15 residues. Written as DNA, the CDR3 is TGTGCCAGCAGCAAAACCCTCTGGAGCACCGGGGAGCTGTTTTTT. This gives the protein CASSKTLWSTGELFF.

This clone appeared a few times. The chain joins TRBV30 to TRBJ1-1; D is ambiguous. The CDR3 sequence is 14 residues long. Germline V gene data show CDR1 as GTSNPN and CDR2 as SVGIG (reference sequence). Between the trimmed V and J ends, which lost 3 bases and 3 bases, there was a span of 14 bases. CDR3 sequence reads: CAWREGRGDTEAFF. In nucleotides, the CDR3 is TGTGCCTGGAGGGAGGGCCGAGGAGACACTGAAGCTTTCTTT. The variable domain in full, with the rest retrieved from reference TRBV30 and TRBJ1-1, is SQTIHQWPATLVQPVGSPLSLECTVEGTSNPNLYWYRQAAGRGLQLLFYSVGIGQISSEVPQNLSASRPQDRQFILSSKKLLLSDSGFYLCAWREGRGDTEAFFGQGTRLTVV.

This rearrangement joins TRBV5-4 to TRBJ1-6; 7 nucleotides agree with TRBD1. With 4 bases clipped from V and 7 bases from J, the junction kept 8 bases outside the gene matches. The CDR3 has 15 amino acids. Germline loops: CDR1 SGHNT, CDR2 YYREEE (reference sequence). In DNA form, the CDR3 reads TGTGCCAGCAGCGCAAGAAGGGGGCGAAATTCACCCCTCCACTTT. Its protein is CASSARRGRNSPLHF.

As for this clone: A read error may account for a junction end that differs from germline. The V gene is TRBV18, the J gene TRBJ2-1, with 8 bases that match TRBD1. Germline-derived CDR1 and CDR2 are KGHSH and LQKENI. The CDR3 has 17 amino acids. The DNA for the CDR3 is TGTGCCAGCTCACCACCGGGTGACAGGGGTTCCTCCAATGAGCAGTTCTTC. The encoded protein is CASSPPGDRGSSNEQFF.

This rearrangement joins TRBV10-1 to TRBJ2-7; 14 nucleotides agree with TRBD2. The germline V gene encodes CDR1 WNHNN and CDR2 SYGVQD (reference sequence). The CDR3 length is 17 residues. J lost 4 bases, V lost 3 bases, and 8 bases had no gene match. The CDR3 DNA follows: TGCGCCAGCAGTGACCCTGGACTAGCGGGAGGCATTTACGAGCAGTACTTC. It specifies CASSDPGLAGGIYEQYF.

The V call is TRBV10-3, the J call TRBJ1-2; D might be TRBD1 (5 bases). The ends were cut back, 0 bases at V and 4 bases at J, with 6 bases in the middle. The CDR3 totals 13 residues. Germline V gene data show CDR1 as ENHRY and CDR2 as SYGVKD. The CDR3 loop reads CAISESGGYGYTF. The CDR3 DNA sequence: TGTGCCATCAGTGAGTCGGGGGGCTATGGCTACACCTTC.

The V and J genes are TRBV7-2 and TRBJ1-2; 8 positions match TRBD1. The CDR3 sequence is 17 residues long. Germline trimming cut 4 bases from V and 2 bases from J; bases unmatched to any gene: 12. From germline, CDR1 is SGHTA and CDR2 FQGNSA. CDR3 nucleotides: TGTGCCAGCAGCTCCAAACCGGGACAGGCGATCAACTATGGCTACACCTTC. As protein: CASSSKPGQAINYGYTF.

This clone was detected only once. The CDR3 reads CASSRRGVSYEQYF. CDR3 sequence (DNA): TGTGCCAGCAGTCGGCGGGGAGTAAGCTACGAGCAGTACTTC. The rearrangement links TRBV6-5 to TRBJ2-7; TRBD2 is a possible D gene (6 bases). The ends were cut back, 5 bases at V and 3 bases at J, with 14 bases in the middle. The length of the CDR3 is 14 residues. Germline V gives CDR1 MNHEY, CDR2 SVGAGI.

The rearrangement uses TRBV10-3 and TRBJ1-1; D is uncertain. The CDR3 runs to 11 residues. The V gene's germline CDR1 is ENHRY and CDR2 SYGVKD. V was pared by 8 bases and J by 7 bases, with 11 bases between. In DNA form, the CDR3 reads TGTGCCATCTCCGCGAGCGGTGAAGCTTTCTTT. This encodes CAISASGEAFF.

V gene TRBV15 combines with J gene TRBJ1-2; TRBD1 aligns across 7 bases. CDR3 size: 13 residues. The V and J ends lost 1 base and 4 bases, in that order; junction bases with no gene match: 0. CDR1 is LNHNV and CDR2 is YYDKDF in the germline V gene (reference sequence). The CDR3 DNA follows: TGTGCCACCAGCAGAGGGGACAGCTATGGCTACACCTTC. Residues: CATSRGDSYGYTF.

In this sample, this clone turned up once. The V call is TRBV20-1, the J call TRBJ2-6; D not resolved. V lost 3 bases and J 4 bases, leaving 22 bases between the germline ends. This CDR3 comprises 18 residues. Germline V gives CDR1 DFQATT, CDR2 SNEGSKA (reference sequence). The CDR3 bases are TGCAGTGCTAGTAATTTACCGGGTTTTGGCTCGGGGGCCAACGTCCTGACTTTC. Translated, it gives CSASNLPGFGSGANVLTF.

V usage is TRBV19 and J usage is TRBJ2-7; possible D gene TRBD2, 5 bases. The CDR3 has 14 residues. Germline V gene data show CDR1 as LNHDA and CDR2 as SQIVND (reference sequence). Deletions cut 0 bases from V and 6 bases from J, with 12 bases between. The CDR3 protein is CASSIEPGKGEQYF. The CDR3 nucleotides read TGTGCCAGTAGTATAGAGCCGGGAAAGGGCGAGCAGTACTTC.

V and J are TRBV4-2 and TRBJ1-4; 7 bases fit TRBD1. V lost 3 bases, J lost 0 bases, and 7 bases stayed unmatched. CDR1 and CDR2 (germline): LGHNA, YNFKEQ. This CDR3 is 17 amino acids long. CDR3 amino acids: CASSQGGTASTNEKLFF. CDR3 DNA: TGTGCCAGCAGCCAGGGCGGGACAGCTTCAACTAATGAAAAACTGTTTTTT.

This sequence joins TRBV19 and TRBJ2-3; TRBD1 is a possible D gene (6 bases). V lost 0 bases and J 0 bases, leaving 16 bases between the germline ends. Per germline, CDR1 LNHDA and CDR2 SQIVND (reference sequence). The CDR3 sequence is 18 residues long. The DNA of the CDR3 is TGTGCCAGTAGTATAGACAACAGGGCTTCGGGTAGCACAGATACGCAGTATTTT. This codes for CASSIDNRASGSTDTQYF.

CDR3 in amino acids: CASSYPQTGYNEQFF. In DNA, the CDR3 is TGTGCCAGCAGCTACCCCCAGACAGGGTACAATGAGCAGTTCTTC. This rearrangement joins TRBV11-2 to TRBJ2-1, with 7 positions matching TRBD1. CDR1 is SGHAT and CDR2 is FQNNGV in the germline V gene. This CDR3 has 15 amino acids. V shed 4 bases, J shed 4 bases, and the junction held 7 bases outside the gene matches.

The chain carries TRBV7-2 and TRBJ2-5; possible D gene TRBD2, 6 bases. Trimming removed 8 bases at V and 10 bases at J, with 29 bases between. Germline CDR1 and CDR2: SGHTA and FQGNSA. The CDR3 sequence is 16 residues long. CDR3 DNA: TGTGCCAGCTCCCTAGTGTGGGCGGGGCCGGGGAGCGACCAGTACTTC. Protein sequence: CASSLVWAGPGSDQYF.

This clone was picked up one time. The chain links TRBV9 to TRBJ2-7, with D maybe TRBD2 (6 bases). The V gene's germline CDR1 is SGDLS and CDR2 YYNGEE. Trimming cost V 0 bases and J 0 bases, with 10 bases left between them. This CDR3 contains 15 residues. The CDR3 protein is CASSVDGAGSYEQYF. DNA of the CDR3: TGTGCCAGCAGCGTAGACGGAGCGGGCTCCTACGAGCAGTACTTC. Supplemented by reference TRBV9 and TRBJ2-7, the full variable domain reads DSGVTQTPKHLITATGQRVTLRCSPRSGDLSVYWYQQSLDQGLQFLIQYYNGEERAKGNILERFSAQQFPDLHSELNLSSLELGDSALYFCASSVDGAGSYEQYFGPGTRLTVT.

CDR3 sequence reads: CATSDFRLAGSEEVTDTQYF. For the CDR3, the DNA is TGTGCCACCAGTGATTTTAGACTAGCGGGTTCTGAGGAGGTCACAGATACGCAGTATTTT. V is TRBV24-1 and J is TRBJ2-3; 10 bases fit TRBD2. J lost 2 bases, V lost 1 base, and 14 bases had no gene match. The germline V gene encodes CDR1 KGHDR and CDR2 SFDVKD. This CDR3 is 20 amino acids long.

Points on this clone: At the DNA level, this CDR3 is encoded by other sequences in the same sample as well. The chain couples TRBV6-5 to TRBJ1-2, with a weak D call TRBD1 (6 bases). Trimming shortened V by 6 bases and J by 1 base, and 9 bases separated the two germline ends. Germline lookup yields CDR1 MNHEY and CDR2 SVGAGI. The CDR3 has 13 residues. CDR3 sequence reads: CASRRTDNYGYTF. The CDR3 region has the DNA TGTGCCAGCAGGCGGACAGATAACTATGGCTACACCTTC.

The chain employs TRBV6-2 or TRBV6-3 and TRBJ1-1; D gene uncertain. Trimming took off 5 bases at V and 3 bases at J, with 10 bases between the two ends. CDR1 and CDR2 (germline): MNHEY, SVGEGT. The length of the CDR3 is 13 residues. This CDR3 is CASSRLVYTEAFF. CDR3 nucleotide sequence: TGTGCCAGCAGTCGCCTAGTGTACACTGAAGCTTTCTTT.

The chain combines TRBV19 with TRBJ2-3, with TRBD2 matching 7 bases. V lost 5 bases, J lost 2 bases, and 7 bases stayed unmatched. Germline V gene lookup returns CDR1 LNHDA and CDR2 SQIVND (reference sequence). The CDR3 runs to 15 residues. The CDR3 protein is CASSHRDYFTDTQYF. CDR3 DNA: TGTGCCAGTAGTCACCGGGACTATTTCACAGATACGCAGTATTTT.

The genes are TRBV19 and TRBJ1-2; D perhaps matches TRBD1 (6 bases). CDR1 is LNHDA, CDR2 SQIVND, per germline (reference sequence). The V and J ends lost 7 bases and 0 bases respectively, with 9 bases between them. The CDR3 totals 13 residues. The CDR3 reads CASMWTANYGYTF. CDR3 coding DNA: TGTGCCAGTATGTGGACAGCTAACTATGGCTACACCTTC.

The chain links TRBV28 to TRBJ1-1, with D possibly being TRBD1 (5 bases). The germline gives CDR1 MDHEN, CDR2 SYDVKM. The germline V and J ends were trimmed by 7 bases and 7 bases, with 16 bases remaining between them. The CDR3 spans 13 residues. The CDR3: CASNPPGFIEAFF. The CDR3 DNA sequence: TGTGCCAGCAATCCCCCAGGGTTCATTGAAGCTTTCTTT.

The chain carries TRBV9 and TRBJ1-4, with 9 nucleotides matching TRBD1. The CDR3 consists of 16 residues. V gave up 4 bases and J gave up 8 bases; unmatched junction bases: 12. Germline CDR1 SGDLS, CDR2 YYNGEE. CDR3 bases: TGTGCCAGCAGCCCGAGACCACAGGGGGCTGGCGAAAAACTGTTTTTT. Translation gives CASSPRPQGAGEKLFF.

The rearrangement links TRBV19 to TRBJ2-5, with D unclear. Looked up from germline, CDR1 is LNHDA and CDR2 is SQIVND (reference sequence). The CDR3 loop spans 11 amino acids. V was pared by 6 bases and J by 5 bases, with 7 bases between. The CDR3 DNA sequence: TGTGCCAGTAGAGCCAGGGAGACCCAGTACTTC. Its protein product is CASRARETQYF.

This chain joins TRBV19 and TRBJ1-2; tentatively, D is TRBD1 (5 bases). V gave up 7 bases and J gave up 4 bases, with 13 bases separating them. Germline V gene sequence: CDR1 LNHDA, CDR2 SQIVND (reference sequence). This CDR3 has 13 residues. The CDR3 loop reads CASNPGGLYGYTF. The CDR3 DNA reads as TGTGCCAGTAACCCTGGGGGACTCTATGGCTACACCTTC.